This entry lists 8 T cell receptor beta chains sequenced from one sample in a study of T cell repertoires in aging, cancer and after chemotherapy. Peripheral blood genomic DNA, not sorted cells or RNA, was the template. Multiplex touch-down PCR with TRB-A/B primers amplified rearranged V-D-J TRB sequences. TCRdb re-analysed the multiplex PCR reads in MiXCR, keeping a single row per CDR3 protein. The sample has about 11,000 distinct CDR3 sequences, 20% to 30% seen once. Sample: blood. The receptor set was obtained from a human donor in good health.

A note on this clonotype: This clone may be a read error of a much larger clone one base away. The V and J genes are TRBV7-2 and TRBJ1-2; 7 bases match TRBD1. V shed 5 bases and J 4 bases; nucleotides not matched to a gene: 13. The CDR3 sequence is 16 residues long. Germline assignment: CDR1 SGHTA and CDR2 FQGNSA. The CDR3 spells CASSMIGTDLFYGYTF. CDR3 nucleotides: TGTGCCAGCAGCATGATAGGGACAGACCTTTTCTATGGCTACACCTTC.

On this clonotype: A much bigger clone sits one base away, suggesting this may be a read error. The chain joins TRBV6-1 to TRBJ2-7, with 9 bases that match TRBD1. The germline CDR1 and CDR2 sequences are MNHNS and SASEGT. This CDR3 has 17 amino acids. The CDR3 region is CASSVPQTGGRSYEEYF. CDR3 sequence (DNA): TGTGCCAGCAGTGTCCCCCAGACAGGGGGAAGGTCCTACGAGGAGTACTTC.

This clonotype showed up just a few times. The V call is TRBV4-1, the J call TRBJ1-2; D gene uncertain. Trimming cost V 0 bases and J 1 base, with 9 bases left between them. This CDR3 contains 15 residues. In germline, CDR1 is MGHRA, CDR2 YSYEKL. CDR3 region: CASSQDRNRNYGYTF. For the CDR3, the DNA is TGCGCCAGCAGCCAAGACAGGAATCGTAACTATGGCTACACCTTC.

This chain joins TRBV5-1 and TRBJ1-1; the D is unclear. V lost 0 bases to trimming and J lost 4 bases, with 10 bases between them. The germline V gene encodes CDR1 SGHRS and CDR2 YFSETQ. The length of the CDR3 is 14 residues. The CDR3 protein is CASSLAGQSTEAFF. The CDR3 nucleotides read TGCGCCAGCAGCTTGGCCGGGCAGAGCACTGAAGCTTTCTTT.

J is TRBJ2-5 and V is TRBV18, with D perhaps TRBD2 (6 bases). The CDR3 contains 14 residues. The V gene lost 2 bases and the J gene lost 5 bases, with 12 bases spanning the gap. Germline V CDR1 and CDR2: KGHSH, LQKENI. The CDR3 loop reads CASSPKTRTETQYF. As DNA, the CDR3 is TGTGCCAGCTCACCAAAGACTAGAACGGAGACCCAGTACTTC. Combining the CDR3 with reference TRBV18 and TRBJ2-5 gives the whole variable domain NAGVMQNPRHLVRRRGQEARLRCSPMKGHSHVYWYRQLPEEGLKFMVYLQKENIIDESGMPKERFSAEFPKEGPSILRIQQVVRGDSAAYFCASSPKTRTETQYFGPGTRLLVL.

This clonotype is medium-sized. The V call is TRBV6-1, the J call TRBJ2-7, with D unresolved. This CDR3 contains 15 residues. The germline CDR1 and CDR2 sequences are MNHNS and SASEGT. Trimming removed 2 bases from V and 2 bases from J, with 13 bases in between. The CDR3 region has the DNA TGTGCCAGCAGTGAATGGGTAAACCCCACCTACGAGCAGTACTTC. This sequence encodes CASSEWVNPTYEQYF.

This clonotype was seen more than once but under ten times. The chain uses TRBV7-9 and TRBJ1-6, with D unclear. Germline lookup yields CDR1 SEHNR and CDR2 FQNEAQ (reference sequence). The germline V and J ends were trimmed by 5 bases and 10 bases, with 9 bases remaining between them. The CDR3 sequence is 12 residues long. The CDR3 DNA reads as TGTGCCAGCAGCCTCAGCGAATCACCCCTCCACTTT. This gives the protein CASSLSESPLHF.

By proportion, this clonotype is medium-sized. The chain has TRBV29-1 and TRBJ2-5, with TRBD1 matching 11 bases. Germline CDR1 and CDR2: SQVTM and ANQGSEA. J was trimmed by 5 bases and V by 4 bases; bases with no gene match: 3. This CDR3 is built from 13 residues. The CDR3 DNA reads as TGCAGCGTTGGGACAGGGGGCACGGAGACCCAGTACTTC. Amino acid sequence: CSVGTGGTETQYF.